This TCR beta chain came from a study of T cells after yellow fever vaccination. General study results and limits: A large majority of primary-vaccination clones showed up again after the booster (just under 97% CD4, around 88% CD8). FACS-sorted repertoires could contain abundant clonotypes contaminating from the bulk population.

The length of the CDR3 is 16 residues. CDR1 and CDR2 (germline): DFQATT, SNEGSKA (reference sequence). Trimming cost V 2 bases and J 0 bases; bases outside gene matches: 7. Comment on this clonotype: Its antigen is undetermined.

UMIs and a universal primer site were added when TCR cDNA was made by 5'RACE template switching. Each CDR3 protein gets one entry after TCRdb re-called the 5' RACE reads with MiXCR. The sample contains 300,000 to 450,000 distinct CDR3 sequences, roughly 6.1% of which appear only once. This TCR was recovered from a man aged 25 to 45 who received the YFV17D yellow fever vaccine. The V gene is TRBV20-1, the J gene TRBJ2-5, with 9 positions matching TRBD2. The sequenced sample was PBMCs, obtained 5 days after the yellow fever booster vaccination. The CDR3 sequence: CSARIRLAGYQETQYF. In nucleotides, the CDR3 is TGCAGTGCTAGAATCCGCCTAGCGGGGTACCAAGAGACCCAGTACTTC.